The next 11 T cell receptor beta chains were all read from a single sample in a study of monozygotic twins with inflammatory bowel disease. TCRdb re-called the 5' RACE reads; one entry per CDR3 protein, DNA not given. This sample's table has 160,000 or so distinct CDR3 sequences. The source material was blood. Receptors were obtained from a human donor with ulcerative colitis or Crohn's disease, or a healthy co-twin of an affected twin (not recorded which).

The chain carries TRBV4-1 and TRBJ2-5; TCRdb picks TRBD1, but there is no DNA to check that call. The CDR3 covers 13 residues. Germline V CDR1 and CDR2: MGHRA, YSYEKL. Here the CDR3 reads CASRGTGEETQYF.

The J gene is TRBJ2-7, the V gene TRBV14. Germline CDR1 SGHDN, CDR2 FVKESK. The length of the CDR3 is 13 residues. The CDR3 protein is CASSQVRNYEQYF. The full variable domain, with the rest looked up from reference TRBV14 and TRBJ2-7, is EAGVTQFPSHSVIEKGQTVTLRCDPISGHDNLYWYRRVMGKEIKFLLHFVKESKQDESGMPNNRFLAERTGGTYSTLKVQPAELEDSGVYFCASSQVRNYEQYFGPGTRLTVT.

The rearrangement uses TRBV19 and TRBJ1-1. The CDR3 contains 14 residues. The germline CDR1 and CDR2 sequences are LNHDA and SQIVND (reference sequence). CDR3: CASQRNDLSTEAFF.

This rearrangement joins TRBV9 to TRBJ1-2. This CDR3 is built from 15 residues. CDR1 is SGDLS, CDR2 YYNGEE, per germline. CDR3 region: CASSISDGGYGGYTF.

CDR3 sequence reads: CASSQGHLSSGANVLTF. The V gene is TRBV5-5, the J gene TRBJ2-6; TCRdb's D call, TRBD1, is unchecked because there is no DNA. Germline-derived CDR1 and CDR2 are SGHKS and YYEKEE (reference sequence). The CDR3 has 17 amino acids.

The V and J genes are TRBV20-1 and TRBJ2-7; lacking DNA, the TRBD1 call made by TCRdb goes unchecked. The CDR3 spans 16 residues. Germline V gives CDR1 DFQATT, CDR2 SNEGSKA (reference sequence). The CDR3 is CSARPLPLGQPYEQYF.

The chain employs TRBV7-9 and TRBJ1-5. The CDR3 is 14 residues long. Germline loops: CDR1 SEHNR, CDR2 FQNEAQ (reference sequence). The CDR3 here is CASSDGRLNQPQHF.

J is TRBJ2-7 and V is TRBV15; TCRdb's D call of TRBD1 is untestable without DNA. This CDR3 spans 13 amino acids. Germline V lookup: CDR1 LNHNV, CDR2 YYDKDF (reference sequence). CDR3 region: CATNRDSSYEQYF.

The chain employs TRBV5-1 and TRBJ2-7; TCRdb's D call of TRBD2 is untestable without DNA. Germline values: CDR1 SGHRS, CDR2 YFSETQ. The CDR3 consists of 14 residues. CDR3 sequence: CASSFGTALYEQYF.

The rearrangement uses TRBV15 and TRBJ2-2; TCRdb reports TRBD1, a call that lacks DNA to check it against. CDR1 is LNHNV, CDR2 YYDKDF, per germline (reference sequence). The CDR3 is made up of 14 amino acids. The CDR3 protein is CATTNDRNTGELFF.

V usage is TRBV30 and J usage is TRBJ2-7; checking the TCRdb D call of TRBD1 is not possible without DNA. The CDR3 is 13 residues long. Germline CDR1 GTSNPN, CDR2 SVGIG (reference sequence). The CDR3 loop reads CAWTGTGVYEQYF.